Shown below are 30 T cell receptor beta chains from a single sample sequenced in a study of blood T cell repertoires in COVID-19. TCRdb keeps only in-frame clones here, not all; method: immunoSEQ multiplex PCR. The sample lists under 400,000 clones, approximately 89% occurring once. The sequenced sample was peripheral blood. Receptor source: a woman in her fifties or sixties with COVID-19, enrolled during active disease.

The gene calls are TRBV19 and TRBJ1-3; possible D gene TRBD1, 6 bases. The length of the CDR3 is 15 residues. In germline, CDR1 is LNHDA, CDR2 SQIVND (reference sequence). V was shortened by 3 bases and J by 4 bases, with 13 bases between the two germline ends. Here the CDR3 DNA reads TGTGCCAGTAGTATCAGCGGGGGCCGAGGAAACACCATATATTTT. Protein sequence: CASSISGGRGNTIYF.

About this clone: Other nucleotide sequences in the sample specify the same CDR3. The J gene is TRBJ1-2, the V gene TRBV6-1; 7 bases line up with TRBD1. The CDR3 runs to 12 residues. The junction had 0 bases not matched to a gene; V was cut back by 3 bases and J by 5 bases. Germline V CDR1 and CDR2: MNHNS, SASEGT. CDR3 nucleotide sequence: TGTGCCAGCAGTGAGACAGGGTATGGCTACACCTTC. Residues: CASSETGYGYTF.

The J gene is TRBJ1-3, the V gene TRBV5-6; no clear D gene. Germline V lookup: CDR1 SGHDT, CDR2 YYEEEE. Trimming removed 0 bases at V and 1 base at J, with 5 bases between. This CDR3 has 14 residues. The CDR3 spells CASSLVGSGNTIYF. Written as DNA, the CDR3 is TGTGCCAGCAGCTTGGTCGGGTCTGGAAACACCATATATTTT.

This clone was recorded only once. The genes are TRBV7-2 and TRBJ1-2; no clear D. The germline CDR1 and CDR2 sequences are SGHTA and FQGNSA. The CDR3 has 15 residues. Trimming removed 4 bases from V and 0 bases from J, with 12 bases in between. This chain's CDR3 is CASSWNSNPNYGYTF. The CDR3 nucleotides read TGTGCCAGCAGCTGGAACAGTAACCCTAACTATGGCTACACCTTC.

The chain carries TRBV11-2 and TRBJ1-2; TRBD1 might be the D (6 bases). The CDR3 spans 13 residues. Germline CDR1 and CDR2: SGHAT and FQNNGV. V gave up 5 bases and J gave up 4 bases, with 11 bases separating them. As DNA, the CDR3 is TGTGCCAGCAGCCTCGGGACACCCTATGGCTACACCTTC. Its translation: CASSLGTPYGYTF.

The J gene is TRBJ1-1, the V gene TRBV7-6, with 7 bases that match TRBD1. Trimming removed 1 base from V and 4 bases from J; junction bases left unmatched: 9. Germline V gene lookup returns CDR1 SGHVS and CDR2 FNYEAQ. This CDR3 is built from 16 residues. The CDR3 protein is CASSLVQGPLVTEAFF. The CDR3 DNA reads TGTGCCAGCAGCTTAGTACAGGGGCCTCTTGTCACTGAAGCTTTCTTT.

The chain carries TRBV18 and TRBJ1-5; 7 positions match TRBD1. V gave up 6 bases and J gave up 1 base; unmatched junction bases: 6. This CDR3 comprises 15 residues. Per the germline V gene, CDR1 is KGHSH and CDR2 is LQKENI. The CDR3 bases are TGTGCCAGCTCTAGAGTACAGGGGAGCAATCAGCCCCAGCATTTT. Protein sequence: CASSRVQGSNQPQHF.

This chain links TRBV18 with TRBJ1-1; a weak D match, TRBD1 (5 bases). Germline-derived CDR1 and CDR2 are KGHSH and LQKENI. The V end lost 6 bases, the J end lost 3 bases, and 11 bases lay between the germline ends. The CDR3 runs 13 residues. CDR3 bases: TGTGCCAGCTCCGCGGGGGGGGACACTGAAGCTTTCTTT. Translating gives CASSAGGDTEAFF.

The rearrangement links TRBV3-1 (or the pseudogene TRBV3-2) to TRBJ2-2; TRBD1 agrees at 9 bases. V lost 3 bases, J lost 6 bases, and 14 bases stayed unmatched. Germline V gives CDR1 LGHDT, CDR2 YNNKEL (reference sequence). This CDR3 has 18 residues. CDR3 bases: TGTGCCAGCAGCCAGTGGGGGAAACAGGGGGCGGGCGCCGGGGAGCTGTTTTTT. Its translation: CASSQWGKQGAGAGELFF.

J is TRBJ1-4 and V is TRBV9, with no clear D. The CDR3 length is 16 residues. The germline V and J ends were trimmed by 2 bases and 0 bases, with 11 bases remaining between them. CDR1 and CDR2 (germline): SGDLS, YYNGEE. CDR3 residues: CASSVGGPATNEKLFF. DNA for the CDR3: TGTGCCAGCAGCGTCGGCGGCCCGGCAACTAATGAAAAACTGTTTTTT.

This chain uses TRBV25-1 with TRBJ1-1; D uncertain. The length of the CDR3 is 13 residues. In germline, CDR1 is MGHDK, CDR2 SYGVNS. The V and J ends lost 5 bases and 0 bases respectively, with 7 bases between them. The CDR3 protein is CASSLEMNTEAFF. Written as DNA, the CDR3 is TGTGCCAGCAGTCTGGAGATGAACACTGAAGCTTTCTTT.

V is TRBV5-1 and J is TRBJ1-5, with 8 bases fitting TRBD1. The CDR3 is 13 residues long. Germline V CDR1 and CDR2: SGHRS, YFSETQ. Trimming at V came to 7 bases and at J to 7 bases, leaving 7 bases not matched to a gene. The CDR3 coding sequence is TGCGCCAGCGCCGTACAGGGGGGGCAGCCCCAGCATTTT. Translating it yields CASAVQGGQPQHF. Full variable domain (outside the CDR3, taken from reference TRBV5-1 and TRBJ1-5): KAGVTQTPRYLIKTRGQQVTLSCSPISGHRSVSWYQQTPGQGLQFLFEYFSETQRNKGNFPGRFSGRQFSNSRSEMNVSTLELGDSALYLCASAVQGGQPQHFGDGTRLSIL.

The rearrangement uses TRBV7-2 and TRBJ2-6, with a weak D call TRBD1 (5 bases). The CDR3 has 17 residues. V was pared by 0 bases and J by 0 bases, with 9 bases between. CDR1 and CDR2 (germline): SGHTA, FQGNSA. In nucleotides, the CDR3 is TGTGCCAGCAGCTTAGCTGGGGCAGTCTCTGGGGCCAACGTCCTGACTTTC. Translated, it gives CASSLAGAVSGANVLTF.

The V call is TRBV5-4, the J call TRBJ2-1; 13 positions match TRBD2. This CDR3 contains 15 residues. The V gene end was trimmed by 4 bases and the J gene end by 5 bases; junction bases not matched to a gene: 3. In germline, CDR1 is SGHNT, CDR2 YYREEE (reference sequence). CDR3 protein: CASSMGLAGNNEQFF. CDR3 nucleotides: TGTGCCAGCAGCATGGGACTAGCGGGGAACAATGAGCAGTTCTTC.

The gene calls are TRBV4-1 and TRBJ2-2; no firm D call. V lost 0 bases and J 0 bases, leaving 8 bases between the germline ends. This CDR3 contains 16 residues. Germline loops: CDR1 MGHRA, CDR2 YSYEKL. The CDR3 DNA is TGCGCCAGCAGCCAAGAGTCTCGAGCGAACACCGGGGAGCTGTTTTTT. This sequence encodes CASSQESRANTGELFF.

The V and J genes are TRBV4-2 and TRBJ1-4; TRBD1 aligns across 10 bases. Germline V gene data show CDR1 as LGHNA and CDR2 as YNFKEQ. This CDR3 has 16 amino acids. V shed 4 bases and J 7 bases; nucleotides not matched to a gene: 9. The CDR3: CASSRDRQGASEKLFF. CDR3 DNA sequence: TGTGCCAGCAGCCGGGATCGACAGGGGGCAAGTGAAAAACTGTTTTTT.

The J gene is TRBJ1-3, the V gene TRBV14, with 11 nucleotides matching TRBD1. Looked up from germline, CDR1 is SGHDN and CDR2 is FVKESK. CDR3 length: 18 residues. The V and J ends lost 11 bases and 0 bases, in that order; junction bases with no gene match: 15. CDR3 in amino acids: CAEHRRDRGYFSGNTIYF. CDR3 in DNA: TGTGCCGAGCATCGGAGGGACAGGGGGTACTTCTCTGGAAACACCATATATTTT.

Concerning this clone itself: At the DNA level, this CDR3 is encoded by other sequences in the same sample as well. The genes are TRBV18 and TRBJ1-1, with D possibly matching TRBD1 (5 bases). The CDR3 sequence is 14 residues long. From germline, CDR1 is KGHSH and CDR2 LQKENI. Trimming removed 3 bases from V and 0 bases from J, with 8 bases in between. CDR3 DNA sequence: TGTGCCAGCTCACCTGCCAGGGTGAACACTGAAGCTTTCTTT. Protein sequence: CASSPARVNTEAFF.

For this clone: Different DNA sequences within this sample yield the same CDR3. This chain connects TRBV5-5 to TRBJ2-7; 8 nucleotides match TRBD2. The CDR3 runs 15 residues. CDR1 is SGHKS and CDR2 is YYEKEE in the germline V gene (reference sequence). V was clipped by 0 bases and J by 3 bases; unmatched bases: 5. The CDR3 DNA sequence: TGTGCCAGCAGCTTGGGGACGGGAGGGGTCTACGAGCAGTACTTC. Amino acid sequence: CASSLGTGGVYEQYF. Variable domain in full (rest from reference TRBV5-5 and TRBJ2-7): DAGVTQSPTHLIKTRGQQVTLRCSPISGHKSVSWYQQVLGQGPQFIFQYYEKEERGRGNFPDRFSARQFPNYSSELNVNALLLGDSALYLCASSLGTGGVYEQYFGPGTRLTVT.

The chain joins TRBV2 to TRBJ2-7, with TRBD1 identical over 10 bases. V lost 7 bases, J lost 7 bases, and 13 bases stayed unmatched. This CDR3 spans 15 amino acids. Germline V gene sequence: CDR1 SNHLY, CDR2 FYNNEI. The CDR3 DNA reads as TGTGCCAGCACCGTATGGGGGACAGGGGTGAAGGAGCAGTACTTC. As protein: CASTVWGTGVKEQYF. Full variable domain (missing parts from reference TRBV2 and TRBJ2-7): EPEVTQTPSHQVTQMGQEVILRCVPISNHLYFYWYRQILGQKVEFLVSFYNNEISEKSEIFDDQFSVERPDGSNFTLKIRSTKLEDSAMYFCASTVWGTGVKEQYFGPGTRLTVT.

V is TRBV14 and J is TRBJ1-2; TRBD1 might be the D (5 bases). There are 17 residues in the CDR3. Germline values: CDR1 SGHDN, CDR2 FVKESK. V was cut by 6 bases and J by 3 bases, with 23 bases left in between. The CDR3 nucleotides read TGTGCCAGCAGACCACACGGGGGTACCGGTGTCGACTATGGCTACACCTTC. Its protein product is CASRPHGGTGVDYGYTF.

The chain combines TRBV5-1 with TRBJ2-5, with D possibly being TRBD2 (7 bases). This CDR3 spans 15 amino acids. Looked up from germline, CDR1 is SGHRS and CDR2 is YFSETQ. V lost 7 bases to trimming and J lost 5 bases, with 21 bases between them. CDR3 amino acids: CASGSGGAYKETQYF. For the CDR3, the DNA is TGCGCCAGCGGGAGTGGGGGGGCCTACAAGGAGACCCAGTACTTC.

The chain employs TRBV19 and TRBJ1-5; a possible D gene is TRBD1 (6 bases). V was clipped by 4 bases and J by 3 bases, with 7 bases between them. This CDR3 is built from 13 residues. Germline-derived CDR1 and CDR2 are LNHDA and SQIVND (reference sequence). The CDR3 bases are TGTGCCAGTAGTAACAGGGACAATCAGCCCCAGCATTTT. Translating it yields CASSNRDNQPQHF.

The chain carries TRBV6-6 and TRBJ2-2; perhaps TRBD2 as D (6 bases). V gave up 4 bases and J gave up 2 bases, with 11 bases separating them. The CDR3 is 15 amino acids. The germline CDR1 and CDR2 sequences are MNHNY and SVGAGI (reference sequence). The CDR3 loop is CASSWGLQNTGELFF. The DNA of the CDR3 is TGTGCCAGCAGTTGGGGACTTCAAAACACCGGGGAGCTGTTTTTT.

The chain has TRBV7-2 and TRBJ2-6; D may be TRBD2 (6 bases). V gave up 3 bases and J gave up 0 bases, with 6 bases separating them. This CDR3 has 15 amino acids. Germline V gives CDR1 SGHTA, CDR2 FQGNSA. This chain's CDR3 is CASSFGGSGANVLTF. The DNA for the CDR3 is TGTGCCAGCAGCTTCGGGGGCTCTGGGGCCAACGTCCTGACTTTC.

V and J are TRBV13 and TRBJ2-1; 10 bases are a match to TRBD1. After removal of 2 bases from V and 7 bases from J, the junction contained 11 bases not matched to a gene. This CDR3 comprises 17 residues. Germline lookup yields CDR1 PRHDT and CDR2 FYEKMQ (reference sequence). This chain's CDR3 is CASSLIEGGQGTNEQFF. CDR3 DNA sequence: TGTGCCAGCAGCTTAATAGAAGGGGGACAGGGGACGAATGAGCAGTTCTTC.

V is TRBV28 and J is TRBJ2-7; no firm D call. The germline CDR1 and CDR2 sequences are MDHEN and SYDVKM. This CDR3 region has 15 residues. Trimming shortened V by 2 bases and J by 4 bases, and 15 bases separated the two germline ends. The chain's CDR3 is CASSLGSRVGYEQYF. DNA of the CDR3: TGTGCCAGCAGTTTAGGTAGCCGGGTCGGGTACGAGCAGTACTTC. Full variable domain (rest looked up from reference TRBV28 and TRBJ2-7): DVKVTQSSRYLVKRTGEKVFLECVQDMDHENMFWYRQDPGLGLRLIYFSYDVKMKEKGDIPEGYSVSREKKERFSLILESASTNQTSMYLCASSLGSRVGYEQYFGPGTRLTVT.

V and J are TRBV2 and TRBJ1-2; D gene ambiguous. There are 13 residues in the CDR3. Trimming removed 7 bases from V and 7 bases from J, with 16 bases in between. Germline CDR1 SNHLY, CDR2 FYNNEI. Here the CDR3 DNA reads TGTGCCAGCACGAGTGAACGACGCGGTGGCTACACCTTC. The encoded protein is CASTSERRGGYTF.

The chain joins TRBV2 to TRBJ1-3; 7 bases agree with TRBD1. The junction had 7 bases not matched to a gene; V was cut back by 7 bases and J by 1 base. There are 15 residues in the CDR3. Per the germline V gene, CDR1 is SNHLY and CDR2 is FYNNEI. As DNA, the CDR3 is TGTGCCAGCACCCAGGACAGGACTTCTGGAAACACCATATATTTT. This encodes CASTQDRTSGNTIYF.

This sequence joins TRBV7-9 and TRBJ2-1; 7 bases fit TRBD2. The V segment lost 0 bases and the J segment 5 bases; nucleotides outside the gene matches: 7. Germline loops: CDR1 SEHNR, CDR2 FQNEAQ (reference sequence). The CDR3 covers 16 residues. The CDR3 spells CASSLAGRGDDNEQFF. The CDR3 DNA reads TGTGCCAGCAGCTTAGCCGGACGGGGGGATGACAATGAGCAGTTCTTC.